The 9 T cell receptor beta chains listed next were all sequenced from one sample in a study of control samples from healthy donors and cancer patients. Assay used: immunoSEQ multiplex PCR; TCRdb lists only in-frame clones, some missing. The data show 90,000 to 150,000 clones, with 88% seen just once and roughly 3.3% held by the top ten. Sequenced material: blood. These receptors originate from a man in his forties in good health.

V is TRBV25-1 and J is TRBJ2-2; maybe TRBD2 (5 bases). CDR1 and CDR2 from the germline V gene are MGHDK and SYGVNS. V was trimmed by 4 bases and J by 4 bases, leaving 7 bases between them. CDR3 length equals 13 residues. The CDR3 DNA follows: TGTGCCAGCAGTGGAGGGTCCACCGGGGAGCTGTTTTTT. Translated, it gives CASSGGSTGELFF.

V is TRBV5-5 and J is TRBJ1-5; D remains ambiguous. CDR3 length: 13 amino acids. Per the germline V gene, CDR1 is SGHKS and CDR2 is YYEKEE (reference sequence). The ends were cut back, 7 bases at V and 0 bases at J, with 8 bases in the middle. The CDR3 reads CASGGNSNQPQHF. The CDR3 DNA is TGTGCCAGCGGCGGGAATAGCAATCAGCCCCAGCATTTT.

The rearrangement uses TRBV5-1 and TRBJ2-7; the match to TRBD1 covers 10 bases. From germline, CDR1 is SGHRS and CDR2 YFSETQ. J gave up 5 bases and V 4 bases, and 0 bases lay outside the gene matches. The length of the CDR3 is 12 residues. The chain's CDR3 is CASSGQGDEQYF. In nucleotides, the CDR3 is TGCGCCAGCAGCGGACAGGGGGACGAGCAGTACTTC. The entire variable domain, with the rest obtained from reference TRBV5-1 and TRBJ2-7, is as follows: KAGVTQTPRYLIKTRGQQVTLSCSPISGHRSVSWYQQTPGQGLQFLFEYFSETQRNKGNFPGRFSGRQFSNSRSEMNVSTLELGDSALYLCASSGQGDEQYFGPGTRLTVT.

The chain carries TRBV7-9 and TRBJ2-5; 10 nucleotides align to TRBD2. This CDR3 comprises 16 residues. Trimming took 6 bases from V and 4 from J; bases not matched to a gene: 11. In germline, CDR1 is SEHNR, CDR2 FQNEAQ (reference sequence). The CDR3, as DNA: TGTGCCAGCAGTAAGCAAGCGGGAGGGGGCGGAGAGACCCAGTACTTC. Translating it yields CASSKQAGGGGETQYF.

V is TRBV19 and J is TRBJ1-1, with 7 bases matching TRBD1. The CDR3 contains 14 residues. V lost 5 bases to trimming and J lost 1 base; unmatched junction nucleotides: 4. The germline V gene has CDR1 LNHDA and CDR2 SQIVND (reference sequence). CDR3 loop: CASSGRTGNTEAFF. In DNA, the CDR3 is TGTGCCAGTAGTGGCAGGACAGGGAACACTGAAGCTTTCTTT.

This chain links TRBV4-1 with TRBJ1-6; D unresolved. The germline gives CDR1 MGHRA, CDR2 YSYEKL. The ends were cut back, 0 bases at V and 0 bases at J, with 15 bases in the middle. This CDR3 contains 19 residues. CDR3 region: CASSQDTATTYSYNSPLHF. CDR3 DNA: TGCGCCAGCAGCCAAGATACAGCGACGACTTACTCCTATAATTCACCCCTCCACTTT.

The rearrangement joins TRBV7-2 to TRBJ1-1; a possible D gene is TRBD1 (5 bases). The CDR3 length is 13 residues. Per germline, CDR1 SGHTA and CDR2 FQGNSA. Trimming took off 5 bases at V and 4 bases at J, with 11 bases between the two ends. DNA for the CDR3: TGTGCCAGCAGCCGGGGCGGTGGCACTGAAGCTTTCTTT. Translation: CASSRGGGTEAFF.

This clone was recorded once. J is TRBJ2-7 and V is TRBV7-6; D not certain. V shed 4 bases and J shed 2 bases, with 3 bases lying between them. The CDR3 length is 11 residues. CDR1 SGHVS and CDR2 FNYEAQ come from the germline V gene. The CDR3 DNA reads TGTGCCAGCAGCTATACCTACGAGCAGTACTTC. It encodes CASSYTYEQYF.

The chain links TRBV2 to TRBJ1-2; 11 bases fit TRBD1. The CDR3 spans 14 residues. The V and J ends lost 7 bases and 7 bases, in that order; junction bases with no gene match: 8. The germline CDR1 and CDR2 sequences are SNHLY and FYNNEI. The CDR3: CASTRTGGAGGYTF. CDR3 in DNA: TGTGCCAGCACCCGGACAGGGGGCGCCGGTGGCTACACCTTC.